This TCR beta chain was captured in a study of blood T cell repertoires in COVID-19. The CDR3 spans 13 residues. V lost 2 bases and J lost 4; bases outside the gene matches: 1. Sequencing used immunoSEQ multiplex PCR; TCRdb keeps in-frame clones, though not all of them. Of about 300,000 clones in the sample, 84% were seen once. The sequence derives from a human donor with COVID-19, enrolled during active disease. The donor label of this sample is uncertain. The V call is TRBV12-3 or TRBV12-4, the J call TRBJ1-1, with 7 bases fitting TRBD1. Sequenced input: peripheral blood. The CDR3 here is CASSLRDSTEAFF. As DNA, the CDR3 is TGTGCCAGCAGTTTAAGGGACAGCACTGAAGCTTTCTTT.